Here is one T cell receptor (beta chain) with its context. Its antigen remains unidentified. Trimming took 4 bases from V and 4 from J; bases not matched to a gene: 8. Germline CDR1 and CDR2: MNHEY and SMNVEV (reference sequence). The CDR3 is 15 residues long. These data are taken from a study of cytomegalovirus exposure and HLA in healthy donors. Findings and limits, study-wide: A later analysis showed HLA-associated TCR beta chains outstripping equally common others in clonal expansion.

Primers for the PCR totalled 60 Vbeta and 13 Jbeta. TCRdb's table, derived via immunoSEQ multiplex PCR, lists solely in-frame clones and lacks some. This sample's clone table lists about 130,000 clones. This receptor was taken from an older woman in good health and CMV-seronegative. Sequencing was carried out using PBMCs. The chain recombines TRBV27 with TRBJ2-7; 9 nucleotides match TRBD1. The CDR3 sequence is CASSSSTGGLYEQYF. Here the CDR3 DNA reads TGTGCCAGCAGTTCGTCGACAGGGGGGTTATACGAGCAGTACTTC.